These T cell receptor beta chains were read from a single sample in a study of OX40 agonist ivuxolimab in advanced cancers. The data were produced by immunoSEQ multiplex PCR, yet TCRdb's version contains in-frame clones alone and is incomplete. The data hold approximately 74,000 clones, with approximately 85% observed a single time. The sample here was CD4+ or CD8+ T cells sorted from blood, taken in a trial of the OX40 agonist ivuxolimab. All receptors come from an adult with an advanced solid tumor such as melanoma, head and neck, liver or kidney cancer. Both conserved end residues are part of each CDR3. D genes are given only for firm matches. Clone sizes are given selectively: once, few, many, or a class where the clone is expanded.

clone_size	j_call	v_call	d_call	cdr3_aa	cdr3_nt
-	TRBJ1-5	TRBV6-1	-	CASRPLTGSNQPQHF	TGTGCCAGCAGACCCCTGACAGGAAGCAATCAGCCCCAGCATTTT
-	TRBJ1-3	TRBV11-2	-	CASSNLRPLPGNTIYF	TGTGCCAGCAGTAATCTCCGACCCCTCCCTGGAAACACCATATATTTT
-	TRBJ2-3	TRBV9	-	CASSVGGATTSSTDTQYF	TGTGCCAGCAGCGTAGGAGGGGCGACGACCTCTAGCACAGATACGCAGTATTTT
-	TRBJ1-2	TRBV7-2	-	CASTQVPYGYTF	TGTGCCAGTACACAGGTTCCCTATGGCTACACCTTC
few	TRBJ1-6	TRBV27	-	CASSFAVRSPLHF	TGTGCCAGCAGTTTTGCAGTGCGTTCACCCCTCCACTTT
-	TRBJ2-7	TRBV5-6	-	CASSLWHSSYEQYF	TGTGCCAGCAGCTTGTGGCATTCCTCCTACGAGCAGTACTTC
-	TRBJ1-5	TRBV7-2	-	CASSFRLGGANQPQHF	TGTGCCAGCAGCTTCCGATTGGGGGGCGCAAATCAGCCCCAGCATTTT
-	TRBJ1-1	TRBV19	-	CASRQQLEAFF	TGTGCCAGTAGGCAACAGCTTGAAGCTTTCTTT
-	TRBJ1-3	TRBV5-1	-	CASSHLGGSGNTIYF	TGCGCCAGCAGCCACCTGGGGGGTTCTGGAAACACCATATATTTT
-	TRBJ2-2	TRBV27	TRBD2	CASSLASGGPMGTGELFF	TGTGCCAGCAGTTTGGCTAGCGGGGGGCCTATGGGCACCGGGGAGCTGTTTTTT
-	TRBJ1-1	TRBV6-5	-	CASIAGGRNTEAFF	TGTGCCAGCATCGCGGGGGGGAGGAACACTGAAGCTTTCTTT
-	TRBJ1-2	TRBV30	-	CAWSPLRGGYTF	TGTGCCTGGAGTCCTCTCCGAGGAGGCTACACCTTC
-	TRBJ2-5	TRBV5-1	-	CASSLDFVGTQYF	TGCGCCAGCAGCTTAGACTTCGTGGGGACCCAGTACTTC
-	TRBJ1-5	TRBV19	TRBD1	CASTDRGLRSNQPQHF	TGTGCCAGTACGGACAGGGGGCTGAGGAGCAATCAGCCCCAGCATTTT
-	TRBJ1-1	TRBV2	TRBD1	CASSDGTGKFPEAFF	TGTGCCAGCAGTGACGGGACAGGGAAGTTCCCTGAAGCTTTCTTT
-	TRBJ2-1	TRBV19	-	CASMGGVGSYNEQFF	TGTGCCAGTATGGGAGGCGTCGGCTCCTACAATGAGCAGTTCTTC
-	TRBJ2-3	TRBV5-1	TRBD2	CASSLDGGRAIDTQYF	TGCGCCAGCAGCTTGGATGGCGGGAGGGCCATAGATACGCAGTATTTT
-	TRBJ2-7	TRBV11-2	-	CASSLVQGRHEQYF	TGTGCCAGCAGCTTAGTACAGGGTCGCCACGAGCAGTACTTC
-	TRBJ1-3	TRBV7-2	TRBD1	CASSFTSGGSGNTIYF	TGTGCCAGCAGCTTCACCTCAGGGGGGTCAGGAAACACCATATATTTT
-	TRBJ1-1	TRBV2	-	CASSSDSGVNTEAFF	TGTGCCAGCAGTTCTGACAGCGGGGTCAACACTGAAGCTTTCTTT
-	TRBJ2-7	TRBV2	-	CASTRSNYEQYF	TGTGCCAGCACGCGGTCAAACTACGAGCAGTACTTC
-	TRBJ1-2	TRBV7-9	TRBD1	CASSLAEGAFGYTF	TGTGCCAGCAGCTTAGCGGAGGGGGCATTTGGCTACACCTTC
-	TRBJ2-5	TRBV7-2	TRBD2	CASSSGTSVETQYF	TGTGCCAGCAGCTCGGGAACTAGCGTAGAGACCCAGTACTTC
-	TRBJ1-1	TRBV21-1	-	CASSIRVTEAFF	TGTGCCAGCAGCATACGTGTCACTGAAGCTTTCTTT
-	TRBJ2-7	TRBV9	-	CASSVAQGREQYF	TGTGCCAGCAGCGTAGCCCAGGGTCGCGAGCAGTACTTC
-	TRBJ2-5	TRBV6-5	-	CASRRTWGQETQYF	TGTGCCAGCAGACGCACGTGGGGCCAAGAGACCCAGTACTTC
-	TRBJ1-1	TRBV2	TRBD1	CASSEVGTGLGTEAFF	TGTGCCAGCAGTGAAGTTGGGACAGGGTTAGGGACTGAAGCTTTCTTT
-	TRBJ2-1	TRBV11-2	-	CASSPPYNEQFF	TGTGCCAGCAGCCCCCCGTACAATGAGCAGTTCTTC
-	TRBJ2-3	TRBV14	TRBD1	CASGIGRGSADTQYF	TGTGCCAGCGGAATAGGCAGGGGGAGTGCGGATACGCAGTATTTT
-	TRBJ1-2	TRBV7-9	-	CASSLDGINYGYTF	TGTGCCAGCAGCTTAGACGGGATTAACTATGGCTACACCTTC
once	TRBJ1-2	TRBV4-1	-	CASSSQIRGYTF	TGCGCCAGCAGCTCCCAAATCCGTGGCTACACCTTC
-	TRBJ1-4	TRBV2	-	CASTEGLNEKLFF	TGTGCCAGCACTGAGGGCCTTAATGAAAAACTGTTTTTT
once	TRBJ2-3	TRBV19	-	CASGGLAYTQYF	TGTGCCAGTGGTGGGTTGGCTTATACGCAGTATTTT
-	TRBJ2-7	TRBV5-6	-	CASSLPWAATYEQYF	TGTGCCAGCAGCCTACCCTGGGCAGCCACCTACGAGCAGTACTTC
-	TRBJ2-7	TRBV5-4	TRBD1	CASSPSPGTGAYEQYF	TGTGCCAGCAGCCCCAGCCCGGGGACAGGGGCCTACGAGCAGTACTTC
few	TRBJ1-5	TRBV6-1	-	CASSGRSNNQPQHF	TGTGCCAGCAGTGGACGGTCTAACAATCAGCCCCAGCATTTT
-	TRBJ1-5	TRBV28	TRBD1	CASSPTTGAGQPQHF	TGTGCCAGCAGTCCAACCACAGGGGCGGGTCAGCCCCAGCATTTT
-	TRBJ2-6	TRBV27	-	CASSLGGLQSRANVLTF	TGTGCCAGCAGTCTAGGCGGGCTACAAAGTCGGGCCAACGTCCTGACTTTC
-	TRBJ2-7	TRBV4-1	TRBD1	CASSQSGGSAYEQYF	TGCGCCAGCAGCCAATCAGGGGGATCAGCCTACGAGCAGTACTTC
-	TRBJ1-2	TRBV4-2	TRBD1	CASSHWGQGRVNYGYTF	TGTGCCAGCAGCCATTGGGGACAGGGGCGCGTCAACTATGGCTACACCTTC
-	TRBJ2-3	TRBV27	-	CASSPRGAVTDTQYF	TGTGCCAGCAGTCCCAGAGGAGCGGTTACAGATACGCAGTATTTT
-	TRBJ2-7	TRBV6-5	-	CASSDIGPYEQYF	TGTGCCAGCAGTGATATAGGGCCCTACGAGCAGTACTTC
once	TRBJ1-6	TRBV5-1	TRBD1	CASSQTTGGGSPLHF	TGCGCCAGCAGCCAGACGACAGGGGGTGGCTCACCCCTCCACTTT
-	TRBJ2-2	TRBV5-1	-	CASSSLRAPDTGELFF	TGCGCCAGCAGCTCGTTACGGGCGCCTGACACCGGGGAGCTGTTTTTT
-	TRBJ2-2	TRBV18	-	CASSPPGRLNTGELFF	TGTGCCAGCTCACCACCGGGGCGTCTGAACACCGGGGAGCTGTTTTTT